The sequence of this T cell receptor (beta chain) was determined in a study of T cells in Graves' hyperthyroidism and ophthalmopathy. Findings and caveats of the study: With a median lead of approximately six months before onset, the model predicted ophthalmopathy.

This clonotype has a count of ten or more. Its antigen is not identified. Germline CDR1 and CDR2: GTSNPN and SVGIG (reference sequence). The CDR3 extends over 13 amino acids. Trimming cost V 8 bases and J 7 bases, with 17 bases left between them. Exclusion followed for patients with uncontrolled infection, other autoimmune disease, pregnancy or lactation. Clinicians diagnosed patients from clinical symptoms, serum thyroxine and TRAb, thyroid ultrasound and orbital computed tomography. It was RNA transcripts that yielded the amplified TCR beta CDR3 regions. First-round RT-PCR targeting the TCR CDR3 was performed with the HTBI primer set. TCRdb analysed the multiplex PCR reads with MiXCR anew, one entry per CDR3 protein. The profile shows around 250,000 distinct CDR3 sequences, about 14% of them singletons.

The V call is TRBV30, the J call TRBJ1-4, with D hard to call. This sequence originates from a woman between 40 and 50 years old with Graves' hyperthyroidism that later progressed to Graves' ophthalmopathy. The sequenced sample consisted of blood. The CDR3 coding sequence is TGTGCCGGGATATTGGATTCCCGTGAAAAACTGTTTTTT. Amino acids: CAGILDSREKLFF. Using reference TRBV30 and TRBJ1-4 for the parts outside the CDR3, the full variable domain is SQTIHQWPATLVQPVGSPLSLECTVEGTSNPNLYWYRQAAGRGLQLLFYSVGIGQISSEVPQNLSASRPQDRQFILSSKKLLLSDSGFYLCAGILDSREKLFFGSGTQLSVL.